This T cell receptor (beta chain) came from a study of blood T cell repertoires in COVID-19. Study in general: T cells, B-cell-depleted T cells, or PBMCs provided the cDNA or gDNA that served as material.

Germline V CDR1 and CDR2: LNHNV, YYDKDF (reference sequence). V shed 0 bases and J shed 10 bases, with 9 bases lying between them. This CDR3 contains 13 residues. Individuals drawn from 24 US areas were about 18 to 89 years old. Per the original data handling: The authors estimated nucleated cell counts from reference gene primer amplification. Profiling relied on immunoSEQ multiplex PCR, and the TCRdb table lists in-frame clones only, not all of them. That table furnishes V, J and clone size, whereas the DNA furnished D and trimming. The sample comprises about 200,000 clones, approximately 83% of which are singletons, and 3% to 4% rests with the top ten.

This clonotype was obtained from a woman aged 35 to 49 with acute COVID-19. Material for sequencing was PBMCs or T cells enriched from blood (not recorded which). The gene calls are TRBV15 and TRBJ1-4; no clear D gene. The CDR3 spells CATSRDPEGKLFF. DNA of the CDR3: TGTGCCACCAGCAGAGATCCGGAGGGAAAACTGTTTTTT.